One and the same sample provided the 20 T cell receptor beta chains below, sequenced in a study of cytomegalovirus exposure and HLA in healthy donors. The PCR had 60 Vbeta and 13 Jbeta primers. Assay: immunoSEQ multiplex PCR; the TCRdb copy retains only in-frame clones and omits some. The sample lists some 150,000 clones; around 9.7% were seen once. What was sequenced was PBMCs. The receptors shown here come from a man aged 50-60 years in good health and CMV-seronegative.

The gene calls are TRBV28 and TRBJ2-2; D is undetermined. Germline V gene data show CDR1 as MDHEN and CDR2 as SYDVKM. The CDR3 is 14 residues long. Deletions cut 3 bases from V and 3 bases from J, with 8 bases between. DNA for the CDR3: TGTGCCAGCAGTTTCGTGACTCACACCGGGGAGCTGTTTTTT. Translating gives CASSFVTHTGELFF. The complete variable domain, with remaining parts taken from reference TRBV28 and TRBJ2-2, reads DVKVTQSSRYLVKRTGEKVFLECVQDMDHENMFWYRQDPGLGLRLIYFSYDVKMKEKGDIPEGYSVSREKKERFSLILESASTNQTSMYLCASSFVTHTGELFFGEGSRLTVL.

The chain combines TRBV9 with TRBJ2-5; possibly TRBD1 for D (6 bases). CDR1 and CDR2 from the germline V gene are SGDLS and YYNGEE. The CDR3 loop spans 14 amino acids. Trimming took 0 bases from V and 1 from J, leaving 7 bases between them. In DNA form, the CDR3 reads TGTGCCAGCAGCGTAGTGGACAGCCAAGAGACCCAGTACTTC. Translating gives CASSVVDSQETQYF.

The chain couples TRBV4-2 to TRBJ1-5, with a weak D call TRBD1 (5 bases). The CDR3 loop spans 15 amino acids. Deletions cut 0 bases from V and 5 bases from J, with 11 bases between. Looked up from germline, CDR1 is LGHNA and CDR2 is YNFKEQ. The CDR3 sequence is CASSQEDSSYQPQHF. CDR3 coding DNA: TGTGCCAGCAGCCAAGAAGACAGCTCATATCAGCCCCAGCATTTT.

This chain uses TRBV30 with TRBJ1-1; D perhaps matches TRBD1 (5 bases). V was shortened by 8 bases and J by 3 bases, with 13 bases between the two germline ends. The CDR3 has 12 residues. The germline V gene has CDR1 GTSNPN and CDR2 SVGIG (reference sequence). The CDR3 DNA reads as TGTGCCCAGGGCGGGAGGGACACTGAAGCTTTCTTT. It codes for CAQGGRDTEAFF.

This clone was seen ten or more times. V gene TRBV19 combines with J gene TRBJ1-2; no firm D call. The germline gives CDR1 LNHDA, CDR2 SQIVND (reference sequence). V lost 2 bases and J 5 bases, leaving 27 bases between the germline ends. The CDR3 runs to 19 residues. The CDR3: CASSIPRGDVAAVVYGYTF. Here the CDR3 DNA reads TGTGCCAGTAGTATACCCCGTGGTGACGTGGCAGCGGTGGTGTATGGCTACACCTTC.

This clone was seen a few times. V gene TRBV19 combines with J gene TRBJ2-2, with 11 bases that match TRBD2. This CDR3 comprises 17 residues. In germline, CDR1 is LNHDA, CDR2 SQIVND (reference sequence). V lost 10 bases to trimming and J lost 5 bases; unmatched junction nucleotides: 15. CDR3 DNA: TGTGCCACCAAGCCACTAGCGGGAGACCTTCGGACCGGGGAGCTGTTTTTT. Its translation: CATKPLAGDLRTGELFF.

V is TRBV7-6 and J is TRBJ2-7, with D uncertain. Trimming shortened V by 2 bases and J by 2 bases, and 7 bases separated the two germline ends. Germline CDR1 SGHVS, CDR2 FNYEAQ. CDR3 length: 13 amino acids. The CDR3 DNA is TGTGCCAGCAGCTTACAGGAAACCTACGAGCAGTACTTC. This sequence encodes CASSLQETYEQYF.

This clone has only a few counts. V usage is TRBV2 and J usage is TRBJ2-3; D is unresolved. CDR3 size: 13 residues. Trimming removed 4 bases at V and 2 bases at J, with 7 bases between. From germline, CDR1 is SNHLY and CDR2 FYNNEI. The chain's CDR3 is CASSGAATDTQYF. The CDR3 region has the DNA TGTGCCAGCAGTGGGGCAGCCACAGATACGCAGTATTTT.

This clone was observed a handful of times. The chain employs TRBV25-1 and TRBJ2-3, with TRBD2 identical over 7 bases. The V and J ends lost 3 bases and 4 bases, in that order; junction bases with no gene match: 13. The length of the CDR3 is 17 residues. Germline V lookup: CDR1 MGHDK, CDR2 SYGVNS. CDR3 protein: CASSDPGRAGRSDTQYF. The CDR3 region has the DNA TGTGCCAGCAGTGACCCAGGGCGAGCGGGGAGGTCAGATACGCAGTATTTT.

Written as DNA, the CDR3 is TGTGCCACCAGCTCCCCGGGACTAGCGGCTATAAGGGAGACCCAGTACTTC. This sequence encodes CATSSPGLAAIRETQYF. The chain employs TRBV15 and TRBJ2-5, with TRBD2 identical over 11 bases. The V and J ends lost 5 bases and 5 bases, in that order; junction bases with no gene match: 13. There are 17 residues in the CDR3. CDR1 is LNHNV, CDR2 YYDKDF, per germline (reference sequence). Full variable domain (remainder filled in from reference TRBV15 and TRBJ2-5): DAMVIQNPRYQVTQFGKPVTLSCSQTLNHNVMYWYQQKSSQAPKLLFHYYDKDFNNEADTPDNFQSRRPNTSFCFLDIRSPGLGDTAMYLCATSSPGLAAIRETQYFGPGTRLLVL.

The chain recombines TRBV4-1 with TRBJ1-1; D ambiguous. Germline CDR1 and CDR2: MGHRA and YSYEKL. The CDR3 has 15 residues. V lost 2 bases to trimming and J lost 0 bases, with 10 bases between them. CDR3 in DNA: TGCGCCAGCAGCCAAAGCGGCCTCATGAACACTGAAGCTTTCTTT. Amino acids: CASSQSGLMNTEAFF.

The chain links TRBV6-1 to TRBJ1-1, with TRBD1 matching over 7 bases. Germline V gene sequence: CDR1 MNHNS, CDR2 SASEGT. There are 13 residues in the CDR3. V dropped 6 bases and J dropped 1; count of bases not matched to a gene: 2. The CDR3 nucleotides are TGTGCCAGCAGAGGACAGGAGAACACTGAAGCTTTCTTT. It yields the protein CASRGQENTEAFF.

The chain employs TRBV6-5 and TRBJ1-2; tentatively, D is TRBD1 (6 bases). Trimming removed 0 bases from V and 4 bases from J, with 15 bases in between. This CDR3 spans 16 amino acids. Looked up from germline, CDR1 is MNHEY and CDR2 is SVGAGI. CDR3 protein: CASSYSSGVVAYGYTF. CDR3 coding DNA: TGTGCCAGCAGTTACTCGTCAGGGGTGGTGGCCTATGGCTACACCTTC.

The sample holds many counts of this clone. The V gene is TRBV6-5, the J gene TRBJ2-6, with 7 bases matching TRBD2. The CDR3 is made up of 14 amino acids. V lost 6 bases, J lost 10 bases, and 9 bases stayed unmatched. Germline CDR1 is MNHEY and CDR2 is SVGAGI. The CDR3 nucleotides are TGTGCCAGCAGAATCGCAAAGGGACTAAACGTCCTGACTTTC. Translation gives CASRIAKGLNVLTF.

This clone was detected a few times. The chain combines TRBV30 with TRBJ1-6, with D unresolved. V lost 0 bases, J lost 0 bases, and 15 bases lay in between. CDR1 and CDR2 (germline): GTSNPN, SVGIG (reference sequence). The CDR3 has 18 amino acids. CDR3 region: CAWSVRRAGSSYNSPLHF. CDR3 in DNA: TGTGCCTGGAGTGTACGACGGGCCGGGAGCTCCTATAATTCACCCCTCCACTTT.

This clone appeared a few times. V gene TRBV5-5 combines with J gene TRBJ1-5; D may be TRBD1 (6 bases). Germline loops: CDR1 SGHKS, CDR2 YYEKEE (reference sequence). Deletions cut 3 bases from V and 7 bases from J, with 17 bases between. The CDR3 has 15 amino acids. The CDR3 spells CASSSGLQGKQPQHF. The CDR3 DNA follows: TGTGCCAGCAGCTCCGGATTACAGGGAAAGCAGCCCCAGCATTTT.

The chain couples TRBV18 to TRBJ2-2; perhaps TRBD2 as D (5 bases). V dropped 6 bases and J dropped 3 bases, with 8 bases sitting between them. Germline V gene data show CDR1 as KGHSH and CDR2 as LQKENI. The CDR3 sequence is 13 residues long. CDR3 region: CASSIGDTGELFF. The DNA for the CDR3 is TGTGCCAGCTCGATCGGGGACACCGGGGAGCTGTTTTTT.

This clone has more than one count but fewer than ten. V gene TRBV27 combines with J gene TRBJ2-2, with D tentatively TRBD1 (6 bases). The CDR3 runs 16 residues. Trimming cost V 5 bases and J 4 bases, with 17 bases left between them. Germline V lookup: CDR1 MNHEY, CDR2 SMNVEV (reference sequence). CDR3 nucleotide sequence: TGTGCCAGCAGTCCCCGACAGGTGTCTGGCACCGGGGAGCTGTTTTTT. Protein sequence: CASSPRQVSGTGELFF.

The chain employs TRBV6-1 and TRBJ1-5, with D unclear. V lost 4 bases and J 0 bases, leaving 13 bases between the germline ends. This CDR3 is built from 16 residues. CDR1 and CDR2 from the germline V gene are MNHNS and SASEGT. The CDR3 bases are TGTGCCAGCAGTGGGCGGTTTTTGGATAGCAATCAGCCCCAGCATTTT. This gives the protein CASSGRFLDSNQPQHF.

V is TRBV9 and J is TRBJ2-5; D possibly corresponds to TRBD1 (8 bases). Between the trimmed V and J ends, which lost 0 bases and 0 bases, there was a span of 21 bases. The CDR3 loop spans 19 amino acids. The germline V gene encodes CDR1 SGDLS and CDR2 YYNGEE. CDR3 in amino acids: CASSVGINHRGGDQETQYF. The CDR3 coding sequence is TGTGCCAGCAGCGTAGGGATTAATCACAGGGGGGGAGACCAAGAGACCCAGTACTTC.